Each of the 9 T cell receptor beta chains below was sequenced from the same sample in a study of siplizumab effects on memory and regulatory T cells. Generated by immunoSEQ multiplex PCR, the TCRdb table keeps only in-frame clones and is missing some. Among about 60,000 clones listed, less than 85% were seen once. The sequenced sample consisted of memory CD4+ T cells sorted from blood. All receptors derive from a human donor in good health.

This sequence joins TRBV13 and TRBJ2-6; D unresolved. Trimming took off 7 bases at V and 1 base at J, with 5 bases between the two ends. The CDR3 is 13 amino acids. Per the germline V gene, CDR1 is PRHDT and CDR2 is FYEKMQ (reference sequence). The DNA for the CDR3 is TGTGCCAGCACCCGTTCTGGGGCCAACGTCCTGACTTTC. Protein product: CASTRSGANVLTF. Full variable domain (missing parts from reference TRBV13 and TRBJ2-6): AAGVIQSPRHLIKEKRETATLKCYPIPRHDTVYWYQQGPGQDPQFLISFYEKMQSDKGSIPDRFSAQQFSDYHSELNMSSLELGDSALYFCASTRSGANVLTFGAGSRLTVL.

This clone is a singleton in its sample. The V call is TRBV29-1, the J call TRBJ2-5; weak D call: TRBD1 (5 bases). V lost 4 bases and J lost 4, with 16 bases in between. Germline V gene sequence: CDR1 SQVTM, CDR2 ANQGSEA. This CDR3 comprises 14 residues. CDR3 nucleotide sequence: TGCAGCGTTGCCCAGCAGGGAAGAACAGAGACCCAGTACTTC. This codes for CSVAQQGRTETQYF.

This clone was seen only a few times. The J gene is TRBJ2-1, the V gene TRBV7-2, with D perhaps TRBD2 (6 bases). The CDR3 contains 14 residues. From germline, CDR1 is SGHTA and CDR2 FQGNSA. Trimming removed 5 bases at V and 1 base at J, with 9 bases between. In DNA form, the CDR3 reads TGTGCCAGCAGCCGCGGGGTGTCCTACAATGAGCAGTTCTTC. It encodes CASSRGVSYNEQFF.

The chain's CDR3 is CASSFVSHSGNSPLHF. Written as DNA, the CDR3 is TGTGCCAGCAGCTTTGTCAGCCATTCGGGAAATTCACCCCTCCACTTT. The chain recombines TRBV5-4 with TRBJ1-6; no reliable D call. This CDR3 comprises 16 residues. CDR1 and CDR2 (germline): SGHNT, YYREEE (reference sequence). The ends were cut back, 2 bases at V and 7 bases at J, with 16 bases in the middle. Full variable domain (rest looked up from reference TRBV5-4 and TRBJ1-6): ETGVTQSPTHLIKTRGQQVTLRCSSQSGHNTVSWYQQALGQGPQFIFQYYREEENGRGNFPPRFSGLQFPNYSSELNVNALELDDSALYLCASSFVSHSGNSPLHFGNGTRLTVT.

The rearrangement links TRBV4-1 to TRBJ2-6; D gene ambiguous. Trimming removed 2 bases from V and 0 bases from J, with 11 bases in between. From germline, CDR1 is MGHRA and CDR2 YSYEKL. The CDR3 loop spans 17 amino acids. CDR3 in amino acids: CASSQPIHRSGANVLTF. The DNA for the CDR3 is TGCGCCAGCAGCCAACCGATACATCGCTCTGGGGCCAACGTCCTGACTTTC.

This chain links TRBV5-6 with TRBJ1-3; the match to TRBD1 covers 9 bases. V was clipped by 4 bases and J by 0 bases; unmatched bases: 14. CDR3 length equals 19 residues. CDR1 SGHDT and CDR2 YYEEEE come from the germline V gene. The CDR3: CASSRLGQGLRGSGNTIYF. The CDR3 DNA is TGTGCCAGCAGCCGTCTGGGACAGGGACTTAGGGGCTCTGGAAACACCATATATTTT.

The DNA of the CDR3 is TGTGCCAGTAGTATAAGTGCAGTGACTAGAGATGAGCAGTTCTTC. This codes for CASSISAVTRDEQFF. This sequence joins TRBV19 and TRBJ2-1; D is possibly TRBD2 (6 bases). CDR1 is LNHDA and CDR2 is SQIVND in the germline V gene (reference sequence). The CDR3 runs 15 residues. Trimming shortened V by 2 bases and J by 8 bases, and 16 bases separated the two germline ends.

J is TRBJ2-1 and V is TRBV6-5; 12 bases map to TRBD2. Germline V CDR1 and CDR2: MNHEY, SVGAGI. This CDR3 region has 15 residues. The junction had 6 bases not matched to a gene; V was cut back by 5 bases and J by 7 bases. The CDR3 spells CASSPLTSGSNEQFF. CDR3 bases: TGTGCCAGCAGTCCACTGACTAGCGGGAGTAATGAGCAGTTCTTC.

V usage is TRBV7-2 and J usage is TRBJ2-5; a weak D match, TRBD1 (7 bases). The V gene's germline CDR1 is SGHTA and CDR2 FQGNSA. This CDR3 has 16 amino acids. Trimming shortened V by 1 base and J by 6 bases, and 18 bases separated the two germline ends. CDR3 in amino acids: CASSLVEGAGMKTQYF. CDR3 DNA sequence: TGTGCCAGCAGCTTAGTAGAGGGGGCGGGAATGAAGACCCAGTACTTC. The full variable domain, its missing parts supplied by reference TRBV7-2 and TRBJ2-5, is GAGVSQSPSNKVTEKGKDVELRCDPISGHTALYWYRQSLGQGLEFLIYFQGNSAPDKSGLPSDRFSAERTGGSVSTLTIQRTQQEDSAVYLCASSLVEGAGMKTQYFGPGTRLLVL.